The entry below describes one T cell receptor (beta chain). This clone is a singleton in its sample. Its cognate antigen has yet to be identified. No clone much larger than this one lies a single base away; base qualities are absent. The data are from a study of CD8+ T cells in alopecia areata (dated 2018 in TCRdb). Context from the whole study: The treated patients took part in an open-label pilot trial in which moderate-to-severe alopecia areata was treated with oral tofacitinib at 5 to 10 mg twice daily. Scalp clonality was compared across normal scalp (n=4), patchy alopecia areata scalp (n=8), and alopecia totalis/universalis scalp (n=8). Human TCRbeta sequencing covered scalp tissue and sorted CD4+ and CD8+ peripheral blood T cells from patchy and totalis/universalis alopecia areata patients and healthy controls. Patients received tofacitinib for 6 to 18 months and were then followed off drug for 6 months to check for delayed response and recurrence. Patients on tofacitinib were biopsied at baseline and after 4 and 24 weeks of treatment, and several of the patients also had a later scalp biopsy. RNA came from the PAXgene miRNA kit for fixed scalp, the miRNeasy kit for PBMCs, and the RNeasy kit for mouse skin. immunoSEQ multiplex PCR using 35 Vbeta forward primers and 13 Jbeta reverse primers was used to amplify TCRbeta CDR3 regions. To study T cell clonal expansion in alopecia areata, the researchers applied high-throughput TCRbeta sequencing to both the C3H/HeJ mouse model and human patients. General conclusions and limits of the study: Compared with normal scalp, lesional scalp, particularly in alopecia totalis/universalis, had higher clonality and more expanded CD8+ clones, which suggests antigenic drive. TCR sequences shared between patients were less clear than in mice, possibly partly because of HLA diversity in the patient population. Unlike mouse skin, where gammadelta T cells dominate, normal human skin contains resident alphabeta T cells that get sequenced too, which complicates analysis of the scalp TCR repertoire.

Sample time point, as interpreted from the label and publication: baseline before oral tofacitinib. Lesional scalp punch biopsies and peripheral blood were obtained from alopecia areata patients. PBMCs were separated by density centrifugation and stained for CD3, CD4 and CD8, after which CD4+ and CD8+ T cells were sorted on a FACSAria. The library was built by means of the immunoSEQ multiplex PCR assay. To provide template for TCR sequencing, every sample had RNA extracted and reverse transcribed into cDNA. SuperScript III was used for first-strand cDNA synthesis, primed with a 2:1 mix of oligo-dT and random hexamers. A synthetic immune receptor repertoire was used to measure amplification bias, and any remaining bias was corrected computationally. The authors processed their data as follows. After raw reads were preprocessed to remove errors, the CDR3 was defined following IMGT conventions as running from the conserved cysteine to phenylalanine. Clonality was computed as 1 minus the Shannon entropy, with the entropy normalized by log2 of the number of productive unique TCRs. Whether each scalp clone was CD4 or CD8 was inferred by checking scalp TCRbeta sequences against the CD4 and CD8 repertoires from sorted blood. The table was pulled from immuneACCESS by TCRdb, which kept in-frame rearrangements only. Such tables lose some clones; where checked, under half of the loss comes from unresolved V genes, and the rest has no known cause. V and J calls and clone size are given by that table; D and trimming were obtained from the DNA. The sample includes 200,000 to 250,000 clones, with roughly 57% observed a single time. Jointly, the top ten make up around 0.44% of the sample.

Germline trimming amounts to 4 bases on V and 4 bases on J, with 5 as the count of junction bases outside the gene matches. The CDR1 and CDR2 encoded by the germline V gene are MGHRA and YSYEKL. Taken from cysteine to phenylalanine, the CDR3 has 16 residues. Only the CDR3 portion is preserved as DNA: 48 bases, with reading frame beginning at the first base. The chain joins TRBV4-1 to TRBJ2-7; TRBD2 matches 15 bases in the middle. This sequence originates from a human donor with alopecia areata. The sample consisted of CD4+ T cells sorted from blood, taken at week 0. The DNA is as follows: TGCGCCAGCAGCCCACGCGGGACTAGCGGGAGGTACGAGCAGTACTTC. Translated, this gives CASSPRGTSGRYEQYF.